The 25 T cell receptor beta chains presented below share a single source sample, sequenced in a study of regulatory T cells in long-lasting Graves disease. Researchers made TCR beta libraries by using iRepertoire HTBI primers and running Arm-PCR on CDR3 regions. TCRdb re-analysed the multiplex PCR reads in MiXCR, keeping a single row per CDR3 protein. The table has over 350,000 distinct CDR3 sequences, 14% seen once. Time point meaning: newly diagnosed GD, antithyroid drugs for less than 3 months. The TCR library was made from RNA that had been extracted from PBMCs in TRIzol. Another study also made use of these data, one on T cells in Graves' hyperthyroidism and ophthalmopathy.

Specimen: peripheral blood mononuclear cells (PBMCs), collected at new diagnosis, from a patient treated with antithyroid drugs. Every receptor here comes from a woman in her 50s with Graves disease.

The sample holds a few counts of this clonotype. The rearrangement uses TRBV20-1 and TRBJ2-3, with 7 bases fitting TRBD2. The length of the CDR3 is 14 residues. Germline-derived CDR1 and CDR2 are DFQATT and SNEGSKA (reference sequence). The junction had 5 bases not matched to a gene; V was cut back by 0 bases and J by 5 bases. CDR3 sequence: CSARDGRGRDTQYF. The DNA for the CDR3 is TGCAGTGCTAGAGATGGGCGCGGGAGAGATACGCAGTATTTT.

In the case of this clonotype: A much larger clone lies one base from this, so it may be a read error. The chain combines TRBV6-1 with TRBJ2-3; 7 bases match TRBD1. The CDR3 runs to 14 residues. Germline lookup yields CDR1 MNHNS and CDR2 SASEGT. The CDR3 DNA follows: TGCGACGACAATACAGGGGCGGAGACAGATGCGCAGTATTTT. Protein: CDDNTGAETDAQYF.

This clonotype was observed a handful of times. The V gene is TRBV30, the J gene TRBJ1-5, with a tentative D call TRBD1 (5 bases). The CDR3 loop spans 14 amino acids. Germline V gives CDR1 GTSNPN, CDR2 SVGIG (reference sequence). Trimming shortened V by 1 base and J by 4 bases, and 11 bases separated the two germline ends. The CDR3: CAWSATQGNQPQHF. Written as DNA, the CDR3 is TGTGCCTGGAGTGCCACGCAGGGTAATCAGCCCCAGCATTTT.

This clonotype was counted at least ten times. J is TRBJ2-1 and V is TRBV28, with D perhaps matching TRBD1 (5 bases). CDR3 size: 15 residues. Germline lookup yields CDR1 MDHEN and CDR2 SYDVKM. Deletions cut 5 bases from V and 8 bases from J, with 19 bases between. This CDR3 is CASSKQVALWDEQFF. In nucleotides, the CDR3 is TGTGCCAGCAGTAAACAGGTTGCGCTGTGGGATGAGCAGTTCTTC.

The rearrangement uses TRBV4-1 and TRBJ2-1; a weak D match, TRBD2 (6 bases). The germline V and J ends were trimmed by 1 base and 8 bases, with 18 bases remaining between them. The CDR3 covers 16 residues. CDR1 and CDR2 (germline): MGHRA, YSYEKL. CDR3 coding DNA: TGCGCCAGCAGCCAAGTACCGCGGGAACCTTCCGATGAGCAGTTCTTC. Its protein product is CASSQVPREPSDEQFF.

This clonotype was seen ten or more times. The rearrangement links TRBV3-1 to TRBJ1-3; D is uncertain. The CDR3 is 16 amino acids. Trimming removed 1 base at V and 0 bases at J, with 10 bases between. Germline CDR1 reads LGHDT; CDR2 reads YNNKEL (reference sequence). In nucleotides, the CDR3 is TGTGCCAGCAGCCAAGTGTTGGGTTCCTCTGGAAACACCATATATTTT. It encodes CASSQVLGSSGNTIYF. The variable domain in full, with the rest retrieved from reference TRBV3-1 and TRBJ1-3, is DTAVSQTPKYLVTQMGNDKSIKCEQNLGHDTMYWYKQDSKKFLKIMFSYNNKELIINETVPNRFSPKSPDKAHLNLHINSLELGDSAVYFCASSQVLGSSGNTIYFGEGSWLTVV.

This clonotype was observed at least ten times. V is TRBV12-3 or TRBV12-4 and J is TRBJ2-3; TRBD2 agrees at 13 bases. The CDR3 has 19 amino acids. J lost 0 bases, V lost 5 bases, and 11 bases had no gene match. The CDR3 DNA sequence: TGTGCCAGCAGTCGGACTAGCGGGAGTGGGAAAGCTAGCACAGATACGCAGTATTTT. It translates to CASSRTSGSGKASTDTQYF.

This clonotype was detected many times. J is TRBJ1-2 and V is TRBV20-1; D is unresolved. The CDR3 loop spans 15 amino acids. V lost 2 bases and J 1 base, leaving 14 bases between the germline ends. From germline, CDR1 is DFQATT and CDR2 SNEGSKA (reference sequence). The CDR3 bases are TGCAGTGCTAGAAACCAAGACCGATATAACTATGGCTACACCTTC. Its translation: CSARNQDRYNYGYTF.

Ten or more counts support this clonotype. The chain combines TRBV7-9 with TRBJ1-1; no clear D gene. Looked up from germline, CDR1 is SEHNR and CDR2 is FQNEAQ (reference sequence). This CDR3 region has 15 residues. V was shortened by 1 base and J by 0 bases, with 9 bases between the two germline ends. CDR3 sequence (DNA): TGTGCCAGCAGCTTAGAGCTGGGGTTGAACACTGAAGCTTTCTTT. It is translated as CASSLELGLNTEAFF.

This clonotype was picked up many times. J is TRBJ2-4 and V is TRBV12-3 or TRBV12-4, with 10 bases aligning to TRBD2. V was clipped by 6 bases and J by 2 bases; unmatched bases: 16. The CDR3 is 19 residues long. Written as DNA, the CDR3 is TGTGCCAGCAGCCTTTGGGGGTCTAGCGGGAGACATACCAAAAACATTCAGTACTTC. Translated, it gives CASSLWGSSGRHTKNIQYF.

This clonotype appeared once. The junction departs from germline at one end; a sequencing error may be responsible. The rearrangement uses TRBV11-2 and TRBJ2-3; D remains unclear. Germline CDR1 reads SGHAT; CDR2 reads FQNNGV. CDR3 size: 17 residues. The CDR3: CASSRRPRLASTDAQYF. CDR3 bases: TGTGCCAGCAGTCGTCGCCCCAGGCTTGCCAGCACAGATGCGCAGTATTTT.

The chain links TRBV4-1 to TRBJ2-1; TRBD2 matches 7 bases. Germline V gene lookup returns CDR1 MGHRA and CDR2 YSYEKL. The length of the CDR3 is 14 residues. V dropped 3 bases and J dropped 9; count of bases not matched to a gene: 8. The CDR3 sequence: CASSQPRSGGEQFF. The DNA of the CDR3 is TGCGCCAGCAGCCAGCCCCGGTCGGGGGGTGAGCAGTTCTTC.

The gene calls are TRBV6-1 and TRBJ2-1; 9 nucleotides match TRBD1. J gave up 5 bases and V 6 bases, and 11 bases lay outside the gene matches. Germline V gives CDR1 MNHNS, CDR2 SASEGT. This CDR3 spans 16 amino acids. CDR3 loop: CASRPWGQGRDNEQFF. The CDR3 nucleotides are TGTGCCAGCAGGCCCTGGGGACAGGGAAGGGACAATGAGCAGTTCTTC.

The chain has TRBV11-1 and TRBJ2-3, with D perhaps TRBD1 (6 bases). The V end lost 6 bases, the J end lost 2 bases, and 18 bases lay between the germline ends. Germline CDR1 reads SGHAT; CDR2 reads FQDESV (reference sequence). The CDR3 is made up of 16 amino acids. The DNA of the CDR3 is TGTGCCAGCAGAGCCACGATCAGGGGCCCCACAGATACGCAGTATTTT. Its translation is CASRATIRGPTDTQYF.

The sample holds many counts of this clonotype. A much bigger clone sits one base away, suggesting this may be a read error. The chain carries TRBV7-2 and TRBJ2-3, with TRBD2 identical over 8 bases. V was clipped by 3 bases and J by 1 base; unmatched bases: 0. Per the germline V gene, CDR1 is SGHTA and CDR2 is FQGNSA. The CDR3 has 14 residues. The CDR3 nucleotides are TGTGCCAGCAGCTTTAGCGGGGGCACAGATACGCAGTATTTT. This codes for CASSFSGGTDTQYF.

This clonotype was recorded a few times. This chain uses TRBV7-3 with TRBJ2-1; 13 nucleotides line up with TRBD2. The V and J ends lost 4 bases and 4 bases, in that order; junction bases with no gene match: 10. The CDR3 runs 18 residues. Germline values: CDR1 SGHTA, CDR2 FQGTGA. The CDR3 DNA follows: TGTGCCAGCAGCTCGAGGACTAGCGGGAGTGGAGGGTACAATGAGCAGTTCTTC. Encoded protein: CASSSRTSGSGGYNEQFF.

This clonotype showed up many times. The chain uses TRBV10-3 and TRBJ1-2; D call uncertain. V was pared by 4 bases and J by 7 bases, with 13 bases between. This CDR3 contains 13 residues. From germline, CDR1 is ENHRY and CDR2 SYGVKD. As DNA, the CDR3 is TGTGCCATCAGTGTGGGCCCGGACGGTGGCTACACCTTC. It codes for CAISVGPDGGYTF.

This clonotype was observed at least ten times. The J gene is TRBJ1-4, the V gene TRBV2; tentative D call: TRBD1 (6 bases). V dropped 6 bases and J dropped 7 bases, with 15 bases sitting between them. Germline lookup yields CDR1 SNHLY and CDR2 FYNNEI. This CDR3 has 14 residues. The CDR3 region has the DNA TGTGCCAGCAGCACAGGGTGGGGGGCTGAAAAACTGTTTTTT. Its translation is CASSTGWGAEKLFF.

For this clonotype: A read error may explain this, as a much larger clone is one base away. The chain carries TRBV7-9 and TRBJ2-1; no clear D gene. The germline CDR1 and CDR2 sequences are SEHNR and FQNEAQ (reference sequence). Deletions cut 8 bases from V and 10 bases from J, with 21 bases between. The CDR3 is 14 amino acids. CDR3 coding DNA: TGTGCCAGCGCTCCTTACCGATTCCGAGGCGAGCAGTTCTTC. It translates to CASAPYRFRGEQFF.

The J gene is TRBJ1-2, the V gene TRBV30; no firm D call. This CDR3 comprises 13 residues. Germline CDR1 reads GTSNPN; CDR2 reads SVGIG (reference sequence). The CDR3 region is CATPLMRGYGYTF. CDR3 DNA: TGTGCAACTCCCTTGATGCGTGGCTATGGCTACACCTTC.

This clonotype has ten or more counts. The chain has TRBV3-1 and TRBJ2-1, with 7 bases identical to TRBD2. CDR3 length: 15 amino acids. V shed 4 bases and J 6 bases; nucleotides not matched to a gene: 9. Germline V gives CDR1 LGHDT, CDR2 YNNKEL (reference sequence). The CDR3 nucleotides are TGTGCCAGCAGCCCCGGACTAGTTGGCGTCAATGAGCAGTTCTTC. It yields the protein CASSPGLVGVNEQFF.

The chain joins TRBV11-1 to TRBJ1-5; unclear D gene. The germline CDR1 and CDR2 sequences are SGHAT and FQDESV (reference sequence). Trimming removed 5 bases from V and 4 bases from J, with 12 bases in between. The CDR3 loop spans 14 amino acids. CDR3: CASSPKTLNQPQHF. CDR3 in DNA: TGTGCCAGCAGCCCAAAGACACTAAATCAGCCCCAGCATTTT.

This clonotype showed up just a few times. V is TRBV7-3 and J is TRBJ2-3, with 7 bases matching TRBD1. Trimming removed 0 bases from V and 0 bases from J; junction bases left unmatched: 0. The CDR3 sequence is 15 residues long. Germline CDR1 SGHTA, CDR2 FQGTGA. DNA of the CDR3: TGTGCCAGCAGCTTAACGGGACAGAGCACAGATACGCAGTATTTT. Translated, it gives CASSLTGQSTDTQYF.

Comments on this clonotype: This may be a read error: a much more frequent sequence differs by one nucleotide. V gene TRBV28 combines with J gene TRBJ1-2, with TRBD1 matching over 8 bases. This CDR3 has 14 amino acids. Germline V gives CDR1 MDHEN, CDR2 SYDVKM. V was pared by 3 bases and J by 12 bases, with 12 bases of the junction left unmatched. The CDR3 nucleotides are TGTGCCAGCAGTTTGTCCGGGACAGGAAACGGCCACACCTTC. Its translation: CASSLSGTGNGHTF.

This clonotype has just a few counts. In DNA form, the CDR3 reads TGTGCCAGCAGCTTGCCAGGGAGAAACACCATATATTTT. It codes for CASSLPGRNTIYF. The chain combines TRBV5-6 with TRBJ1-3; TRBD1 might be the D (5 bases). The CDR3 has 13 amino acids. Trimming pared 1 base from V and 5 bases from J, leaving 7 bases between. Germline V lookup: CDR1 SGHDT, CDR2 YYEEEE. The full variable domain, with the rest looked up from reference TRBV5-6 and TRBJ1-3, is DAGVTQSPTHLIKTRGQQVTLRCSPKSGHDTVSWYQQALGQGPQFIFQYYEEEERQRGNFPDRFSGHQFPNYSSELNVNALLLGDSALYLCASSLPGRNTIYFGEGSWLTVV.